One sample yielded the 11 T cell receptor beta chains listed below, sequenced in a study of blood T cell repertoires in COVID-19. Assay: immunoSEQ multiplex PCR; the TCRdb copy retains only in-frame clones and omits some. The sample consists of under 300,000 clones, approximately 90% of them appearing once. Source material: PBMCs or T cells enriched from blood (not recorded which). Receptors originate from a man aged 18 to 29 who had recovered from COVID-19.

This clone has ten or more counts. CDR3 sequence (DNA): TGTGCCAGTAGTTACCTTTCGGAGCTAGGGAACACTGAAGCTTTCTTT. This sequence encodes CASSYLSELGNTEAFF. The chain has TRBV19 and TRBJ1-1; D ambiguous. V shed 5 bases and J shed 1 base, with 17 bases lying between them. Germline V CDR1 and CDR2: LNHDA, SQIVND (reference sequence). CDR3 size: 16 residues.

For the CDR3, the DNA is TGCAGTAGCGGGACCCACAATGAGCAGTTCTTC. It yields the protein CSSGTHNEQFF. The J gene is TRBJ2-1, the V gene TRBV20-1; 7 nucleotides agree with TRBD2. This CDR3 is 11 amino acids long. V dropped 8 bases and J dropped 5; count of bases not matched to a gene: 3. Per the germline V gene, CDR1 is DFQATT and CDR2 is SNEGSKA (reference sequence).

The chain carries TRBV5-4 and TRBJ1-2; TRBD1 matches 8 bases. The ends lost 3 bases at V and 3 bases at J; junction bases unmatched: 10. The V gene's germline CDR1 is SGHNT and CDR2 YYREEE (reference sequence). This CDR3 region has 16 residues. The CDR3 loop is CASSSRQGHVDYGYTF. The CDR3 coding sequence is TGTGCCAGCAGCTCTCGACAGGGGCATGTCGACTATGGCTACACCTTC. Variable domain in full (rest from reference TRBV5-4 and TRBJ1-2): ETGVTQSPTHLIKTRGQQVTLRCSSQSGHNTVSWYQQALGQGPQFIFQYYREEENGRGNFPPRFSGLQFPNYSSELNVNALELDDSALYLCASSSRQGHVDYGYTFGSGTRLTVV.

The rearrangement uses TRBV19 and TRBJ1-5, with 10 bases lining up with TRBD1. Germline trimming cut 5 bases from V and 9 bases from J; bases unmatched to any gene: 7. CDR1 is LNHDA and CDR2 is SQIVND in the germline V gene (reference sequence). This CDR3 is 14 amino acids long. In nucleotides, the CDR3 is TGTGCCAGTAGTCCAGGGACAGGGGTTAGGCCCCAGCATTTT. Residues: CASSPGTGVRPQHF. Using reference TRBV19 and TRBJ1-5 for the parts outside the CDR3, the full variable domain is DGGITQSPKYLFRKEGQNVTLSCEQNLNHDAMYWYRQDPGQGLRLIYYSQIVNDFQKGDIAEGYSVSREKKESFPLTVTSAQKNPTAFYLCASSPGTGVRPQHFGDGTRLSIL.

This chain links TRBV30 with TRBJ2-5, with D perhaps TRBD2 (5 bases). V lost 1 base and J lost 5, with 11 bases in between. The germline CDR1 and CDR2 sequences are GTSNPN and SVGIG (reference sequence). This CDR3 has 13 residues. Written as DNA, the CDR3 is TGTGCCTGGAGTGCTAGTAGCGCGGAGACCCAGTACTTC. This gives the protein CAWSASSAETQYF.

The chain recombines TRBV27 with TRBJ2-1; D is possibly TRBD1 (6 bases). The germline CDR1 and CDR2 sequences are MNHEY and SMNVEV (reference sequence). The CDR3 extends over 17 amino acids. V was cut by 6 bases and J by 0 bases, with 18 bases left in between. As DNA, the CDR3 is TGTGCCAGCAGCTTCCCCACACAGGGCAGCTCCTACAATGAGCAGTTCTTC. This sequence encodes CASSFPTQGSSYNEQFF.

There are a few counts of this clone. The CDR3 protein is CASSHVSGTGDANEQFF. Written as DNA, the CDR3 is TGTGCCAGCAGCCATGTCTCCGGGACAGGGGATGCCAATGAGCAGTTCTTC. The rearrangement joins TRBV4-2 to TRBJ2-1; 10 bases fit TRBD1. The V and J ends lost 3 bases and 6 bases, in that order; junction bases with no gene match: 11. CDR3 length equals 17 residues. Germline V gene lookup returns CDR1 LGHNA and CDR2 YNFKEQ.

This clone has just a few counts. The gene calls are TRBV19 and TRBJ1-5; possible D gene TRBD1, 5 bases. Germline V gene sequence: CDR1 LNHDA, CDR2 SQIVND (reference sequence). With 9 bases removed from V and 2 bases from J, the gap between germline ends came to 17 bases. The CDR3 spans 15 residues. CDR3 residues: CASTSVQAGNQPQHF. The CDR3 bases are TGTGCCAGCACCTCGGTACAGGCGGGCAATCAGCCCCAGCATTTT.

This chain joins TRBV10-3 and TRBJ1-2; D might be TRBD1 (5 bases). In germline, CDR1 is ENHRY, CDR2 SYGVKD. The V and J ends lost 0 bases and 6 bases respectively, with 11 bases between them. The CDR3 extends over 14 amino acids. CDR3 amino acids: CAISESTGANGYTF. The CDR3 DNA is TGTGCCATCAGTGAGTCGACTGGGGCTAATGGCTACACCTTC.

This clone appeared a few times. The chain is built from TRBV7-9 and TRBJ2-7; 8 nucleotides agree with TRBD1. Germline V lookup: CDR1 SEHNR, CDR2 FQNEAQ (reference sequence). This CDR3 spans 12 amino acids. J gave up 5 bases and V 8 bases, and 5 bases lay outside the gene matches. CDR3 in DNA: TGTGCCAGCCGGGACAGGCTCCACGAGCAGTACTTC. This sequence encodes CASRDRLHEQYF. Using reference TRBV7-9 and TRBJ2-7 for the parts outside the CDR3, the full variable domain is DTGVSQNPRHKITKRGQNVTFRCDPISEHNRLYWYRQTLGQGPEFLTYFQNEAQLEKSRLLSDRFSAERPKGSFSTLEIQRTEQGDSAMYLCASRDRLHEQYFGPGTRLTVT.

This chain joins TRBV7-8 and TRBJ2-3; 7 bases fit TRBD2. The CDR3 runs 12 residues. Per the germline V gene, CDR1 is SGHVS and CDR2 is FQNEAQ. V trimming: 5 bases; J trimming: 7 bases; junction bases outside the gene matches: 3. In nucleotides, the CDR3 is TGTGCCAGCAGCCCGGGACTACATACGCAGTATTTT. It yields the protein CASSPGLHTQYF.